This passage covers 24 T cell receptor beta chains from one sample sequenced in a study of PD-L1 blockade in urothelial cancer. Noted time point: peripheral blood 6 weeks after treatment start. Some clones are missing from TCRdb's copy, which holds only in-frame ones; the method was immunoSEQ multiplex PCR. The sample carries 20,000 to 25,000 clones, more than 70% recorded once. The material sequenced was PBMCs, taken around atezolizumab (anti-PD-L1) treatment. The receptors were sampled from a man in his sixties or seventies with urothelial cancer.

The genes are TRBV28 and TRBJ2-2; the match to TRBD1 covers 7 bases. Trimming at V came to 1 base and at J to 4 bases, leaving 12 bases not matched to a gene. The CDR3 has 18 amino acids. Per germline, CDR1 MDHEN and CDR2 SYDVKM. CDR3 in amino acids: CASSLSNRQGRGTGELFF. As DNA, the CDR3 is TGTGCCAGCAGTTTATCCAATCGACAGGGAAGGGGCACCGGGGAGCTGTTTTTT.

The chain is built from TRBV28 and TRBJ2-7; D might be TRBD1 (7 bases). Germline V gives CDR1 MDHEN, CDR2 SYDVKM. This CDR3 has 16 amino acids. V was pared by 3 bases and J by 2 bases, with 17 bases between. The CDR3 region has the DNA TGTGCCAGCAGTTTCCCCCCCCCAGGGGGGACCTACGAGCAGTACTTC. The encoded protein is CASSFPPPGGTYEQYF.

The CDR3, as DNA: TGCGCCAGCAGCGACGATGTAATTGGACAGTTCACCGGGGAGCTGTTTTTT. Its protein product is CASSDDVIGQFTGELFF. The chain links TRBV4-3 to TRBJ2-2; perhaps TRBD1 as D (6 bases). With 5 bases removed from V and 4 bases from J, the gap between germline ends came to 20 bases. The CDR3 has 17 residues. In germline, CDR1 is LGHNA, CDR2 YSLEER.

The chain has TRBV27 and TRBJ2-1, with no clear D. The CDR3 is 14 residues long. V was cut by 2 bases and J by 2 bases, with 7 bases left in between. Germline V gene data show CDR1 as MNHEY and CDR2 as SMNVEV (reference sequence). CDR3 residues: CASSLESPYNEQFF. The CDR3, as DNA: TGTGCCAGCAGTTTAGAGTCCCCCTACAATGAGCAGTTCTTC.

CDR3 nucleotides: TGTGCCAGCTCACCCAGTTTTGTGGCTCGTTGGCAATACAATGAGCAGTTCTTC. Encoded protein: CASSPSFVARWQYNEQFF. The chain joins TRBV18 to TRBJ2-1; D ambiguous. Trimming removed 3 bases from V and 4 bases from J, with 22 bases in between. This CDR3 is 18 amino acids long. Per germline, CDR1 KGHSH and CDR2 LQKENI.

The chain recombines TRBV19 with TRBJ2-7, with TRBD1 matching over 8 bases. Germline CDR1 and CDR2: LNHDA and SQIVND (reference sequence). The ends lost 6 bases at V and 2 bases at J; junction bases unmatched: 6. This CDR3 is built from 14 residues. In nucleotides, the CDR3 is TGTGCCAGTAGGGAGGACAGGGCCACCTACGAGCAGTACTTC. Its translation: CASREDRATYEQYF.

CDR3 protein: CASSLELTGIQETQYF. DNA for the CDR3: TGTGCCAGCAGTTTGGAACTCACAGGGATTCAAGAGACCCAGTACTTC. The chain joins TRBV28 to TRBJ2-5; maybe TRBD1 (6 bases). The CDR3 runs 16 residues. Germline lookup yields CDR1 MDHEN and CDR2 SYDVKM. Trimming left V 3 bases short and J 2 bases short, with 16 bases between.

This chain links TRBV7-9 with TRBJ2-7; tentatively, D is TRBD2 (5 bases). Germline assignment: CDR1 SEHNR and CDR2 FQNEAQ (reference sequence). V was cut by 1 base and J by 1 base, with 8 bases left in between. There are 14 residues in the CDR3. CDR3 coding DNA: TGTGCCAGCAGCTTAGTCCAGCGGTCCTACGAGCAGTACTTC. This gives the protein CASSLVQRSYEQYF.

The rearrangement links TRBV7-8 to TRBJ2-7, with TRBD1 identical over 8 bases. The CDR3 runs 13 residues. Germline V lookup: CDR1 SGHVS, CDR2 FQNEAQ. J lost 2 bases, V lost 5 bases, and 2 bases had no gene match. CDR3 DNA sequence: TGTGCCAGCAGCCGGGACAGGACCTACGAGCAGTACTTC. Residues: CASSRDRTYEQYF.

The V call is TRBV5-1, the J call TRBJ1-4; D may be TRBD1 (6 bases). The CDR3 is 14 amino acids. V lost 1 base and J 4 bases, leaving 8 bases between the germline ends. Germline CDR1 is SGHRS and CDR2 is YFSETQ. The CDR3 is CASSLTQGNEKLFF. Written as DNA, the CDR3 is TGCGCCAGCAGCTTGACACAGGGTAATGAAAAACTGTTTTTT.

The chain couples TRBV10-3 to TRBJ1-3, with 7 bases that match TRBD1. Germline-derived CDR1 and CDR2 are ENHRY and SYGVKD. J lost 3 bases, V lost 4 bases, and 6 bases had no gene match. This CDR3 spans 15 amino acids. The CDR3 nucleotides are TGTGCCATCAGTGGACAGGGTTCTAATGGAAACACCATATATTTT. It is translated as CAISGQGSNGNTIYF.

CDR3: CASSSSGNSYNEQFF. CDR3 sequence (DNA): TGTGCCAGCAGCTCTAGCGGGAACTCCTACAATGAGCAGTTCTTC. V gene TRBV7-2 combines with J gene TRBJ2-1, with TRBD2 matching over 9 bases. The CDR3 runs 15 residues. The ends lost 4 bases at V and 0 bases at J; junction bases unmatched: 1. Germline-derived CDR1 and CDR2 are SGHTA and FQGNSA.

The chain is built from TRBV2 and TRBJ2-5; TRBD2 matches 10 bases. The trim removed 4 bases at V and 3 bases at J, leaving 5 bases unmatched. Germline CDR1 is SNHLY and CDR2 is FYNNEI. The CDR3 spans 15 residues. Written as DNA, the CDR3 is TGTGCCAGCAGTGTGCTTGGACTAGCGGAAGAGACCCAGTACTTC. Translating gives CASSVLGLAEETQYF.

This chain joins TRBV18 and TRBJ1-3; D is perhaps TRBD1 (5 bases). The germline V gene has CDR1 KGHSH and CDR2 LQKENI. The V and J ends lost 3 bases and 6 bases respectively, with 12 bases between them. This CDR3 has 14 residues. In DNA, the CDR3 is TGTGCCAGCTCACCGCAGGGTTTTGAAAACACCATATATTTT. Its translation: CASSPQGFENTIYF.

The chain recombines TRBV11-2 with TRBJ2-7; maybe TRBD2 (6 bases). CDR3 length: 16 residues. V was cut by 2 bases and J by 2 bases, with 16 bases left in between. Germline lookup yields CDR1 SGHAT and CDR2 FQNNGV. In DNA, the CDR3 is TGTGCCAGCAGCTTAATAGGCTGGGGGGAAACCTACGAGCAGTACTTC. This codes for CASSLIGWGETYEQYF.

J is TRBJ2-3 and V is TRBV7-2, with a possible D match to TRBD2 (7 bases). This CDR3 has 15 amino acids. Trimming took off 1 base at V and 5 bases at J, with 13 bases between the two ends. Germline loops: CDR1 SGHTA, CDR2 FQGNSA. CDR3 coding DNA: TGTGCCAGCAGCTTAGATCGGCGGGGGCGAGATACGCAGTATTTT. Its translation is CASSLDRRGRDTQYF.

In this sample, this clone turned up once. The chain links TRBV19 to TRBJ1-2; 7 positions match TRBD1. This CDR3 has 15 residues. Trimming removed 8 bases from V and 0 bases from J; junction bases left unmatched: 9. From germline, CDR1 is LNHDA and CDR2 SQIVND (reference sequence). CDR3 loop: CASRQGQTPNYGYTF. Written as DNA, the CDR3 is TGTGCCAGTCGTCAGGGACAGACGCCTAACTATGGCTACACCTTC.

This clone was observed a handful of times. This chain connects TRBV6-4 to TRBJ2-3; 8 bases map to TRBD2. The CDR3 covers 17 residues. Germline values: CDR1 MRHNA, CDR2 SNTAGT. Trimming cost V 1 base and J 0 bases; bases outside gene matches: 6. The CDR3: CASSDWPSSGSTDTQYF. CDR3 bases: TGTGCCAGCAGTGACTGGCCCTCTAGCGGGAGCACAGATACGCAGTATTTT.

The J gene is TRBJ2-5, the V gene TRBV5-4, with 8 nucleotides matching TRBD2. This CDR3 comprises 13 residues. V lost 1 base and J lost 5; bases outside the gene matches: 1. CDR1 SGHNT and CDR2 YYREEE come from the germline V gene (reference sequence). CDR3: CASSLPGGETQYF. For the CDR3, the DNA is TGTGCCAGCAGCTTGCCGGGGGGGGAGACCCAGTACTTC.

The chain has TRBV7-8 and TRBJ2-3, with 9 bases aligning to TRBD2. This CDR3 contains 16 residues. CDR1 and CDR2 (germline): SGHVS, FQNEAQ. The junction had 4 bases not matched to a gene; V was cut back by 2 bases and J by 1 base. CDR3 DNA sequence: TGTGCCAGCAGCTTAACCCAGCGGGAGGGCACAGATACGCAGTATTTT. Its translation is CASSLTQREGTDTQYF. Variable domain in full (rest from reference TRBV7-8 and TRBJ2-3): GAGVSQSPRYKVAKRGQDVALRCDPISGHVSLFWYQQALGQGPEFLTYFQNEAQLDKSGLPSDRFFAERPEGSVSTLKIQRTQQEDSAVYLCASSLTQREGTDTQYFGPGTRLTVL.

The V and J genes are TRBV5-1 and TRBJ2-7, with 7 bases aligning to TRBD2. CDR1 is SGHRS and CDR2 is YFSETQ in the germline V gene. The CDR3 is 14 residues long. Unmatched junction bases numbered 12, after V lost 5 bases and J lost 7 bases. The CDR3 loop reads CASRAGTGVEEQYF. The CDR3 region has the DNA TGCGCCAGCAGAGCGGGGACGGGAGTGGAGGAGCAGTACTTC.

This clone has more than one count but fewer than ten. The chain combines TRBV30 with TRBJ2-1, with 9 bases aligning to TRBD2. This CDR3 contains 16 residues. Germline-derived CDR1 and CDR2 are GTSNPN and SVGIG (reference sequence). Unmatched junction bases numbered 12, after V lost 0 bases and J lost 9 bases. This CDR3 is CAWSVRNSGRYSEQFF. CDR3 DNA: TGTGCCTGGAGTGTACGGAATAGCGGGAGATATAGTGAGCAGTTCTTC.

The chain combines TRBV9 with TRBJ2-2; TRBD2 might be the D (6 bases). In germline, CDR1 is SGDLS, CDR2 YYNGEE. The CDR3 totals 14 residues. Deletions cut 1 base from V and 5 bases from J, with 9 bases between. The CDR3 reads CASSVQAGTGELFF. CDR3 in DNA: TGTGCCAGCAGCGTACAAGCGGGTACCGGGGAGCTGTTTTTT.

The chain links TRBV9 to TRBJ2-2; D not resolved. The CDR3 is 13 residues long. V shed 3 bases and J shed 0 bases, with 3 bases lying between them. Germline-derived CDR1 and CDR2 are SGDLS and YYNGEE. CDR3 sequence: CASSATNTGELFF. Written as DNA, the CDR3 is TGTGCCAGCAGCGCTACGAACACCGGGGAGCTGTTTTTT.